The sequence of this TCR beta chain was determined in a study of human thymus T cells. Study results and caveats: Thymic and blood repertoires seemed to show skewed V and J gene use. Thymic repertoires overlap heavily among unrelated individuals, related research has reported.

In corrective heart surgery, resections were taken, and these provided the thymus tissue. Clones were sequenced by immunoSEQ multiplex PCR, and TCRdb holds only the in-frame ones, with some missing. Of tens of thousands of clones in the sample, 90% to 97% were seen once. Details on this clone: What it binds is unknown.

Per the germline V gene, CDR1 is ENHRY and CDR2 is SYGVKD. The CDR3 is 14 amino acids. V lost 6 bases and J lost 1; bases outside the gene matches: 4. The TCR originated in a boy younger than two with a congenital heart defect but otherwise immunologically healthy. This chain links TRBV10-3 with TRBJ1-1; 8 nucleotides match TRBD1. Sequenced input: thymus tissue. The CDR3 loop is CAIRAGGTNTEAFF. DNA for the CDR3: TGTGCCATCAGAGCAGGGGGCACGAACACTGAAGCTTTCTTT.